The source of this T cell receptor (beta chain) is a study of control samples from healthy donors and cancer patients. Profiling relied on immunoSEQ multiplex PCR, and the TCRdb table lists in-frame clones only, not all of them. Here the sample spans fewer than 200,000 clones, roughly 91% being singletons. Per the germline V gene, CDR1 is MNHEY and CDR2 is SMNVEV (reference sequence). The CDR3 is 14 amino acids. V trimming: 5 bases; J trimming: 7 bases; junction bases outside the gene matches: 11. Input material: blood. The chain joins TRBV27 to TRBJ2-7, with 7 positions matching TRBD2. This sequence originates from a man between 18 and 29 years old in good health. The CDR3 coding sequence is TGTGCCAGCAGTAAAAGCGGGGACGGGTGGGAGCAGTACTTC. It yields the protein CASSKSGDGWEQYF.